The 13 T cell receptor beta chains below come from one sample, sequenced in a study of blood T cell repertoires in COVID-19. This table comes from immunoSEQ multiplex PCR, and its TCRdb copy is limited to in-frame clones, with some not included. This table holds approximately 74,000 clones, approximately 90% found once. The specimen sequenced was peripheral blood. The receptors derive from a woman aged 55 to 70 with acute or convalescent COVID-19.

This chain links TRBV6-2 or TRBV6-3 with TRBJ2-3; the D gene is possibly TRBD2 (6 bases). Germline V gene lookup returns CDR1 MNHEY and CDR2 SVGEGT. V lost 4 bases, J lost 6 bases, and 14 bases lay in between. The CDR3 covers 14 residues. CDR3 bases: TGTGCCAGCAGTTGGCTATCGGGGAGGGATACGCAGTATTTT. It codes for CASSWLSGRDTQYF.

This rearrangement joins TRBV19 to TRBJ2-5; 9 bases fit TRBD1. The CDR3 contains 13 residues. V trimming: 4 bases; J trimming: 5 bases; junction bases outside the gene matches: 2. Germline-derived CDR1 and CDR2 are LNHDA and SQIVND (reference sequence). This CDR3 reads CASSNDRGETQYF. The CDR3, as DNA: TGTGCCAGTAGTAACGACAGGGGGGAGACCCAGTACTTC.

This sequence joins TRBV29-1 and TRBJ2-3; the D gene is possibly TRBD1 (6 bases). V dropped 6 bases and J dropped 1 base, with 8 bases sitting between them. The V gene's germline CDR1 is SQVTM and CDR2 ANQGSEA. This CDR3 region has 12 residues. The CDR3 reads CSVRQGTDTQYF. The DNA of the CDR3 is TGCAGCGTCCGACAGGGCACAGATACGCAGTATTTT.

The V and J genes are TRBV3-1 (or the pseudogene TRBV3-2) and TRBJ2-7; 7 nucleotides agree with TRBD1. CDR1 is LGHDT, CDR2 YNNKEL, per germline (reference sequence). The CDR3 is made up of 16 amino acids. Trimming removed 0 bases from V and 3 bases from J; junction bases left unmatched: 8. In nucleotides, the CDR3 is TGTGCCAGCAGCCAAGATCGACAGGGACGTTGCTACGAGCAGTACGTC. It translates to CASSQDRQGRCYEQYV.

The chain joins TRBV21-1 to TRBJ2-3; the table's TRBD2 call for D was not verified on the DNA. TRBV21-1 is noted as a pseudogene. The CDR3 is made up of 19 amino acids. CDR3 bases: TGTGCCAGCAGCAAAAGTTATTTGCCGACTAGCAATACCACAGATACGCAGTATTTT. Amino acid sequence: CASSKSYLPTSNTTDTQYF.

Here the CDR3 reads CSIHGQGDAGYTF. The CDR3 DNA reads TGCAGCATCCACGGGCAGGGGGACGCTGGCTACACCTTC. The chain employs TRBV29-1 and TRBJ1-2, with TRBD1 matching over 7 bases. Looked up from germline, CDR1 is SQVTM and CDR2 is ANQGSEA. The CDR3 contains 13 residues. The trim removed 8 bases at V and 7 bases at J, leaving 13 bases unmatched.

The rearrangement links TRBV5-6 to TRBJ2-5; D may be TRBD2 (5 bases). Germline loops: CDR1 SGHDT, CDR2 YYEEEE. V was trimmed by 1 base and J by 1 base, leaving 17 bases between them. The CDR3 totals 17 residues. CDR3 protein: CASSLIASLGSQETQYF. In DNA form, the CDR3 reads TGTGCCAGCAGCTTGATAGCTTCCCTAGGGAGCCAAGAGACCCAGTACTTC.

The chain couples TRBV5-1 to TRBJ1-1; TRBD1 matches 9 bases. Looked up from germline, CDR1 is SGHRS and CDR2 is YFSETQ. V shed 0 bases and J 1 base; nucleotides not matched to a gene: 7. The CDR3 spans 17 residues. CDR3 amino acids: CASSLVPSTGGNTEAFF. For the CDR3, the DNA is TGCGCCAGCAGCTTGGTCCCCTCGACAGGGGGGAACACTGAAGCTTTCTTT.

The chain is built from TRBV6-2 or TRBV6-3 and TRBJ1-2; 8 bases match TRBD1. The trim removed 4 bases at V and 4 bases at J, leaving 14 bases unmatched. The CDR3 extends over 17 amino acids. Germline-derived CDR1 and CDR2 are MNHEY and SVGEGT. The CDR3 bases are TGTGCCAGCAGTTCCCCCCCGGACAGGGTCCGTGGCTATGGCTACACCTTC. It yields the protein CASSSPPDRVRGYGYTF.

The CDR3 DNA reads as TGTGCCAGCAGCTTAGGGGGGACTAGCGGGAATGAGCAGTTCTTC. Amino acids: CASSLGGTSGNEQFF. The chain employs TRBV7-2 and TRBJ2-1, with 12 bases lining up with TRBD2. Trimming cost V 1 base and J 7 bases; bases outside gene matches: 2. CDR3 length equals 15 residues. The germline V gene has CDR1 SGHTA and CDR2 FQGNSA.

The chain employs TRBV7-9 and TRBJ2-2; D is uncertain. The CDR3 is made up of 13 amino acids. The V end was cut by 5 bases, the J end by 7 bases, with 11 bases between. In germline, CDR1 is SEHNR, CDR2 FQNEAQ (reference sequence). CDR3 sequence: CASSPSRNGELFF. The CDR3 bases are TGTGCCAGCAGCCCGTCGCGGAACGGGGAGCTGTTTTTT.

The V call is TRBV6-5, the J call TRBJ2-5, with D possibly TRBD2 on 6 matching bases. This CDR3 is 15 amino acids long. V was cut by 3 bases and J by 6 bases, with 17 bases left in between. Germline lookup yields CDR1 MNHEY and CDR2 SVGAGI. CDR3 nucleotides: TGTGCCAGCAGTTATGGCGGGGCGGGCCTCCAGACCCAGTACTTC. This gives the protein CASSYGGAGLQTQYF.

The count of this clone is one. The chain has TRBV10-3 and TRBJ2-5; the D is unclear. The CDR3 sequence is 13 residues long. Germline V CDR1 and CDR2: ENHRY, SYGVKD. V was shortened by 2 bases and J by 1 base, with 5 bases between the two germline ends. This CDR3 reads CAISEESQETQYF. CDR3 DNA: TGTGCCATCAGTGAGGAGAGCCAAGAGACCCAGTACTTC.